These T cell receptor beta chains were read from a single sample in a study of spatial heterogeneity in lung cancer. One entry per CDR3 protein, called by TCRdb with MiXCR from the 5' RACE reads. The sample carries about 9,200 distinct CDR3 sequences, approximately 5.1% recorded once. Material: lung tumor tissue, obtained at surgery. The origin of the receptors is a female donor with early-stage non-small cell lung cancer. Both conserved end residues are part of each CDR3. Each record gives: D gene, clone size, V gene, J gene, CDR3 DNA, CDR3 protein. A D gene is named only where the DNA matches it firmly. Rows may omit the clone size; those that give it use once, few, many or a size class.

D gene: -; clone size: -; V gene: TRBV5-6; J gene: TRBJ2-4; CDR3 DNA: TGTGCCAGCGGCGAGTCGTCAGGGCAGCTTCAAGCCAAAAACATTCAGTACTTC; CDR3 protein: CASGESSGQLQAKNIQYF
D gene: -; clone size: many; V gene: TRBV28; J gene: TRBJ2-5; CDR3 DNA: TGTGCCAGCAGCGGAGGGTCAGAGACCCAGTACTTC; CDR3 protein: CASSGGSETQYF
D gene: -; clone size: many; V gene: TRBV10-2; J gene: TRBJ2-1; CDR3 DNA: TGCGCCAGCAGTGAGTCGATAGGGGCAACCTACAATGAGCAGTTCTTC; CDR3 protein: CASSESIGATYNEQFF
D gene: TRBD1; clone size: many; V gene: TRBV6-1; J gene: TRBJ2-3; CDR3 DNA: TGTGCCAGCAGCGCTGACAGGGGTACGCAGTATTTT; CDR3 protein: CASSADRGTQYF
D gene: TRBD1; clone size: -; V gene: TRBV5-1; J gene: TRBJ1-1; CDR3 DNA: TGCGCCAGCAGCTCTTTTGGACAGGGAGGTGGCGTGAACACTGAAGCTTTCTTT; CDR3 protein: CASSSFGQGGGVNTEAFF
D gene: -; clone size: medium-sized; V gene: TRBV19; J gene: TRBJ2-1; CDR3 DNA: TGTGCCAGTAGTATCCAAGGGTCCTACAATGAGCAGTTCTTC; CDR3 protein: CASSIQGSYNEQFF
D gene: -; clone size: few; V gene: TRBV9; J gene: TRBJ1-1; CDR3 DNA: TGTGCCAGCAGCGTAGAAGGGGATTCGGGTCCTTTCTTT; CDR3 protein: CASSVEGDSGPFF
D gene: -; clone size: few; V gene: TRBV5-4; J gene: TRBJ2-3; CDR3 DNA: TGTGCCAGCAGCTCGGAGAGCACAGATACGCAGTATTTT; CDR3 protein: CASSSESTDTQYF
D gene: -; clone size: -; V gene: TRBV2; J gene: TRBJ2-3; CDR3 DNA: TGTGCCAGCAGCGGGTTCTCTAGCACAGATACGCAGTATTTT; CDR3 protein: CASSGFSSTDTQYF
D gene: TRBD2; clone size: many; V gene: TRBV5-1; J gene: TRBJ2-7; CDR3 DNA: TGCGCCAGCAGCCACGGGACTAGCAGAAAGGGCTACGAGCAGTACTTC; CDR3 protein: CASSHGTSRKGYEQYF
D gene: TRBD2; clone size: many; V gene: TRBV27; J gene: TRBJ2-7; CDR3 DNA: TGTGCCAGCAGTCGGACTAGCGGGAGGTTCGAGCAGTACTTC; CDR3 protein: CASSRTSGRFEQYF
D gene: -; clone size: medium-sized; V gene: TRBV27; J gene: TRBJ1-4; CDR3 DNA: TGTGCCAGCAGTTACGGGGACGGCCGTAATGAAAAACTGTTTTTT; CDR3 protein: CASSYGDGRNEKLFF
D gene: -; clone size: medium-sized; V gene: TRBV4-2; J gene: TRBJ1-5; CDR3 DNA: TGTGCCAGCAGCCAAGTAGTCTCAAGTGAGCCCCAGCATTTT; CDR3 protein: CASSQVVSSEPQHF
D gene: -; clone size: many; V gene: TRBV5-6; J gene: TRBJ2-1; CDR3 DNA: TGTGCCAGCAGCGGGGTAGGACGGAGAGCGAATGAGCAGTTCTTC; CDR3 protein: CASSGVGRRANEQFF
D gene: TRBD2; clone size: few; V gene: TRBV11-2; J gene: TRBJ2-1; CDR3 DNA: TGTGCCAGCAGCTTTAGCGGGAGGAGGTACAATGAGCAGTTCTTC; CDR3 protein: CASSFSGRRYNEQFF
D gene: -; clone size: many; V gene: TRBV7-2; J gene: TRBJ2-1; CDR3 DNA: TGTGCCAGCAGCTCTACTGGAGGGCAGTTCTTC; CDR3 protein: CASSSTGGQFF
D gene: -; clone size: many; V gene: TRBV27; J gene: TRBJ2-5; CDR3 DNA: TGTGCCAGCAGTTCGGACGGACTAAGATACGGGGCCCAGTACTTC; CDR3 protein: CASSSDGLRYGAQYF
D gene: -; clone size: medium-sized; V gene: TRBV7-9; J gene: TRBJ2-1; CDR3 DNA: TGTGCCAGCAGCTTAGAACCACTCGATGAGCAGTTCTTC; CDR3 protein: CASSLEPLDEQFF
D gene: -; clone size: many; V gene: TRBV4-2; J gene: TRBJ1-1; CDR3 DNA: TGTGCCAGCAGCCAATCACCGGGGAGTATAGGGAGGGCTTTCTTT; CDR3 protein: CASSQSPGSIGRAFF
D gene: -; clone size: many; V gene: TRBV5-1; J gene: TRBJ2-5; CDR3 DNA: TGCGCCAGCAGCTTGGATCGGACGAGTGAGGAGACCCAGTACTTC; CDR3 protein: CASSLDRTSEETQYF
D gene: TRBD1; clone size: many; V gene: TRBV7-3; J gene: TRBJ2-1; CDR3 DNA: TGTGCCAGCAGCTTGGACAGGGAAGTCAATGAGCAGTTCTTC; CDR3 protein: CASSLDREVNEQFF
D gene: TRBD2; clone size: many; V gene: TRBV27; J gene: TRBJ2-7; CDR3 DNA: TGTGCCAGCAGTATTCGTAGCGGGAGGGCCCACGAGCAGTACTTC; CDR3 protein: CASSIRSGRAHEQYF
D gene: -; clone size: few; V gene: TRBV12-3/TRBV12-4; J gene: TRBJ1-3; CDR3 DNA: TGTGCCAGCAGTCCTACCCCCGGTCGGCGGGCGCGCAGCTCTGGAAACACCATATATTTT; CDR3 protein: CASSPTPGRRARSSGNTIYF
D gene: TRBD2; clone size: medium-sized; V gene: TRBV28; J gene: TRBJ2-2; CDR3 DNA: TGTGCCAATAGCGGGAAGAACACCGGGGAGCTGTTTTTT; CDR3 protein: CANSGKNTGELFF
D gene: TRBD2; clone size: many; V gene: TRBV20-1; J gene: TRBJ2-3; CDR3 DNA: TGCAGTGCTAGGGAGACTAGCGGGAGCTTACTGGGGGCAGATACGCAGTATTTT; CDR3 protein: CSARETSGSLLGADTQYF
D gene: TRBD2; clone size: many; V gene: TRBV7-3; J gene: TRBJ2-1; CDR3 DNA: TGTGCCAGCAGCTTAAACGGGGGTGGAGCGGGAGTTGTTGAGCAGTTCTTC; CDR3 protein: CASSLNGGGAGVVEQFF
D gene: TRBD2; clone size: many; V gene: TRBV19; J gene: TRBJ2-1; CDR3 DNA: TGTGCCAGTACCCAGGGCGCGGCTAGCGGGAGCTATGAGCAGTTCTTC; CDR3 protein: CASTQGAASGSYEQFF
D gene: -; clone size: medium-sized; V gene: TRBV4-1; J gene: TRBJ1-3; CDR3 DNA: TGCGCCAGCAGCCAAGAAACCTCTGGAAACACCATATATTTT; CDR3 protein: CASSQETSGNTIYF
D gene: TRBD1; clone size: medium-sized; V gene: TRBV4-1; J gene: TRBJ2-7; CDR3 DNA: TGCGCCAGCAGCCAAGAACTGGGACAGGGTTTTGACGAGCAGTACTTC; CDR3 protein: CASSQELGQGFDEQYF
D gene: -; clone size: many; V gene: TRBV18; J gene: TRBJ1-1; CDR3 DNA: TGTGCCAGCTCACATAGTACAGAGTTTAGCACTGAAGCTTTCTTT; CDR3 protein: CASSHSTEFSTEAFF
D gene: -; clone size: many; V gene: TRBV19; J gene: TRBJ2-2; CDR3 DNA: TGTGCCAGTCTCCAAAGGGGGACACTCGGGGAGCTGTTTTTT; CDR3 protein: CASLQRGTLGELFF
D gene: TRBD1; clone size: medium-sized; V gene: TRBV2; J gene: TRBJ2-2; CDR3 DNA: TGTGCCAGCAGCACCGGGACAGTCAACACCGGGGAGCTGTTTTTT; CDR3 protein: CASSTGTVNTGELFF